This T cell receptor (beta chain) was sequenced during a study of CD8+CD57+ T cells in acquired aplastic anemia. Study information: Sorted CD4+ and CD8+ cells yielded roughly 3.5 ug of DNA on average.

This CDR3 comprises 12 residues. Germline CDR1 reads SEHNR; CDR2 reads FQNEAQ (reference sequence). V lost 6 bases, J lost 3 bases, and 9 bases lay in between. Patients who underwent sequencing had shown CD8+CD57+ cell expansion by flow cytometry. All patients were therapy-naive when blood was sampled. Researchers used genomic DNA as the template to profile TCR beta VDJ and CDR3. TCRdb processed the reads anew with MiXCR; each CDR3 protein has one entry. The sample has a few hundred thousand distinct CDR3 sequences; roughly 50% are singletons. Whole-study findings and limits: Patients and controls were found to share over 25 CD8+ CDR3 sequences. Patients and controls had CD8+ Simpson's diversity values that were not significantly distinct.

This clonotype was seen many times. The antigen is unknown. The specimen was sorted CD4+, CD8+, or CD8+CD57+ T cells (not recorded which) from PBMCs. The chain joins TRBV7-9 to TRBJ2-7, with a tentative D call TRBD2 (5 bases). This receptor was identified in a human donor with aplastic anemia. As DNA, the CDR3 is TGTGCCAGCAGTCTGGGGAGCTACGAGCAGTACTTC. Residues: CASSLGSYEQYF. The full variable domain, in which reference TRBV7-9 and TRBJ2-7 provide the parts outside the CDR3, is DTGVSQNPRHKITKRGQNVTFRCDPISEHNRLYWYRQTLGQGPEFLTYFQNEAQLEKSRLLSDRFSAERPKGSFSTLEIQRTEQGDSAMYLCASSLGSYEQYFGPGTRLTVT.